This T cell receptor beta chain was profiled in a study of blood T cells in healthy people across ages. A second roughly 6 to 11 cycle PCR used barcoded and J-beta primers. All cDNA molecules were each tagged by a template-switch adaptor with 12 random nucleotides. TCRdb re-called the 5' RACE reads with MiXCR, one entry per CDR3 protein. The table includes about 280,000 distinct CDR3 sequences, around 30% detected once. Concerning this clonotype: A read error may explain this, as a much larger clone is one base away.

Germline CDR1 is SGHAT and CDR2 is FQNNGV. CDR3 size: 16 residues. The sequencing input was blood. This clonotype originated in a woman in her 70s in good health. The chain carries TRBV11-2 and TRBJ2-1, with 12 bases fitting TRBD2. In DNA, the CDR3 is TGTGCCAGCAGCTACGGAGGGACTAGCGGGTACAATGGGCAGTTCTTC. It translates to CASSYGGTSGYNGQFF.